A single sample gave rise to the 19 T cell receptor beta chains below, sequenced in a study of shared clonotypes between healthy human individuals. Some clones are missing from TCRdb's copy, which holds only in-frame ones; the method was immunoSEQ multiplex PCR. The sample has fewer than 1.6 million clones; less than 99% are singletons. Sequenced: naive CD4+ T cells sorted from blood. Specified subset: CD45RA+ positively selected. These receptors all come from a man aged 25-40 years in good health.

The chain recombines TRBV28 with TRBJ2-7, with D uncertain. V was trimmed by 1 base and J by 4 bases, leaving 8 bases between them. This CDR3 region has 13 residues. CDR1 is MDHEN and CDR2 is SYDVKM in the germline V gene. In DNA, the CDR3 is TGTGCCAGCAGTTTATACTCGTCTTACGAGCAGTACTTC. It translates to CASSLYSSYEQYF.

In DNA, the CDR3 is TGTGCCAGCAGCCACCCTGGGACGCTTAGCACAGATACGCAGTATTTT. It codes for CASSHPGTLSTDTQYF. This chain connects TRBV11-2 to TRBJ2-3, with D perhaps TRBD1 or TRBD2 (5 bases each). V was shortened by 5 bases and J by 0 bases, with 15 bases between the two germline ends. The germline CDR1 and CDR2 sequences are SGHAT and FQNNGV. This CDR3 has 16 amino acids. Looking up the rest from reference TRBV11-2 and TRBJ2-3 gives the full variable domain: EAGVAQSPRYKIIEKRQSVAFWCNPISGHATLYWYQQILGQGPKLLIQFQNNGVVDDSQLPKDRFSAERLKGVDSTLKIQPAKLEDSAVYLCASSHPGTLSTDTQYFGPGTRLTVL.

The rearrangement links TRBV15 to TRBJ2-1; 8 positions match TRBD2. Germline loops: CDR1 LNHNV, CDR2 YYDKDF (reference sequence). This CDR3 contains 18 residues. The ends lost 4 bases at V and 6 bases at J; junction bases unmatched: 17. CDR3 DNA: TGTGCCACCAGCACCCTGAGGACTAGCAAAAGTGGGCCCAATGAGCAGTTCTTC. Translated, it gives CATSTLRTSKSGPNEQFF.

The V and J genes are TRBV19 and TRBJ2-1; D may be TRBD1 or TRBD2 (5 bases each). Trimming removed 3 bases at V and 8 bases at J, with 14 bases between. The CDR3 extends over 14 amino acids. Germline-derived CDR1 and CDR2 are LNHDA and SQIVND (reference sequence). CDR3 loop: CASSIYEGSYEQFF. The CDR3 DNA reads as TGTGCCAGTAGTATCTATGAGGGGAGCTATGAGCAGTTCTTC.

V usage is TRBV5-4 and J usage is TRBJ2-1; D is unresolved. The ends were cut back, 0 bases at V and 11 bases at J, with 9 bases in the middle. The CDR3 extends over 12 amino acids. Per the germline V gene, CDR1 is SGHNT and CDR2 is YYREEE (reference sequence). The CDR3 here is CASSLVESKQFF. The CDR3 region has the DNA TGTGCCAGCAGCTTGGTAGAGAGTAAGCAGTTCTTC.

The sample holds one count of this clone. Compared with germline, one end of the junction differs, possibly owing to a read error. This rearrangement joins TRBV6-1 to TRBJ1-2, with D possibly TRBD1 on 6 matching bases. Germline CDR1 and CDR2: MNHNS and SASEGT. The CDR3 consists of 14 residues. In DNA, the CDR3 is TGTGCCAGCAGTGAAGGGGGGGCCCTCTTTGGAGTGCCCTTC. Its protein is CASSEGGALFGVPF.

J is TRBJ2-7 and V is TRBV2; 8 bases align to TRBD2. The CDR3 extends over 14 amino acids. V gave up 6 bases and J gave up 3 bases; unmatched junction bases: 7. Germline V CDR1 and CDR2: SNHLY, FYNNEI. CDR3: CASRGTRVGYEQYF. The CDR3 DNA reads as TGTGCCAGCAGGGGGACTAGGGTTGGCTACGAGCAGTACTTC.

The genes are TRBV18 and TRBJ2-7; D gene ambiguous. This CDR3 contains 15 residues. Looked up from germline, CDR1 is KGHSH and CDR2 is LQKENI. V lost 6 bases to trimming and J lost 1 base, with 16 bases between them. CDR3 amino acids: CASSTSPSPSYEQYF. CDR3 bases: TGTGCCAGCTCGACCAGCCCGTCTCCTTCCTACGAGCAGTACTTC. The variable domain in full, completed from reference TRBV18 and TRBJ2-7, reads NAGVMQNPRHLVRRRGQEARLRCSPMKGHSHVYWYRQLPEEGLKFMVYLQKENIIDESGMPKERFSAEFPKEGPSILRIQQVVRGDSAAYFCASSTSPSPSYEQYFGPGTRLTVT.

The CDR3 sequence: CASSHSLRDRGPIDTQYF. CDR3 bases: TGCGCCAGCAGCCATTCGCTTCGGGACAGGGGGCCCATAGATACGCAGTATTTT. The chain recombines TRBV4-1 with TRBJ2-3; TRBD1 matches at 12 bases. This CDR3 is 18 amino acids long. Germline V gene lookup returns CDR1 MGHRA and CDR2 YSYEKL. The V segment lost 3 bases and the J segment 5 bases; nucleotides outside the gene matches: 12.

The genes are TRBV6-4 and TRBJ1-5; D is uncertain. Deletions cut 0 bases from V and 9 bases from J, with 9 bases between. Per the germline V gene, CDR1 is MRHNA and CDR2 is SNTAGT. This CDR3 region has 13 residues. Written as DNA, the CDR3 is TGTGCCAGCAGTGACTCCATCTGGGGGCCCCAGCATTTT. Translating gives CASSDSIWGPQHF.

This clone was seen only once. The J gene is TRBJ1-1, the V gene TRBV28; possibly TRBD1 for D (5 bases). V was pared by 4 bases and J by 5 bases, with 14 bases between. Per germline, CDR1 MDHEN and CDR2 SYDVKM. This CDR3 is built from 14 residues. The CDR3 spells CASSWGSGQTEAFF. CDR3 nucleotides: TGTGCCAGCAGTTGGGGCAGCGGGCAAACTGAAGCTTTCTTT. The full variable domain, with the rest looked up from reference TRBV28 and TRBJ1-1, is DVKVTQSSRYLVKRTGEKVFLECVQDMDHENMFWYRQDPGLGLRLIYFSYDVKMKEKGDIPEGYSVSREKKERFSLILESASTNQTSMYLCASSWGSGQTEAFFGQGTRLTVV.

The V call is TRBV2, the J call TRBJ2-7; maybe TRBD2 (6 bases). V lost 4 bases to trimming and J lost 7 bases, with 11 bases between them. This CDR3 is built from 12 residues. Germline V lookup: CDR1 SNHLY, CDR2 FYNNEI. CDR3 DNA: TGTGCCAGCAGTGTCTTCGCGGGAGAGCAGTACTTC. Protein: CASSVFAGEQYF.

This rearrangement joins TRBV19 to TRBJ1-5; no clear D. V shed 5 bases and J shed 0 bases, with 11 bases lying between them. This CDR3 has 15 amino acids. Germline V gene lookup returns CDR1 LNHDA and CDR2 SQIVND (reference sequence). CDR3 sequence (DNA): TGTGCCAGTAGTCGCGATTGGGATAGCAATCAGCCCCAGCATTTT. This gives the protein CASSRDWDSNQPQHF.

The V and J genes are TRBV27 and TRBJ2-2; 9 bases are shared with TRBD1. CDR3 length equals 17 residues. The V gene's germline CDR1 is MNHEY and CDR2 SMNVEV (reference sequence). Unmatched junction bases numbered 5, after V lost 0 bases and J lost 3 bases. The CDR3 sequence is CASSLSRTGVYTGELFF. The CDR3 coding sequence is TGTGCCAGCAGTTTATCGAGGACAGGGGTTTACACCGGGGAGCTGTTTTTT.

The chain links TRBV7-3 to TRBJ2-7, with D perhaps given as TRBD1 or TRBD2 (5 bases each). V lost 2 bases and J lost 10, with 15 bases in between. Germline assignment: CDR1 SGHTA and CDR2 FQGTGA. The CDR3 covers 13 residues. The CDR3 is CASSLAGPGRQYF. The CDR3 region has the DNA TGTGCCAGCAGCTTAGCGGGTCCGGGACGTCAGTACTTC.

The chain recombines TRBV7-9 with TRBJ2-5; 14 positions match TRBD2. CDR3 length: 18 amino acids. CDR1 and CDR2 from the germline V gene are SEHNR and FQNEAQ (reference sequence). With 5 bases clipped from V and 2 bases from J, the junction kept 10 bases outside the gene matches. The CDR3 loop reads CASSHGTSGSWEQETQYF. CDR3 coding DNA: TGTGCCAGCAGCCACGGGACTAGCGGGAGTTGGGAACAAGAGACCCAGTACTTC.

The rearrangement links TRBV6-6 to TRBJ2-1; D remains ambiguous. CDR3 size: 12 residues. V was trimmed by 4 bases and J by 6 bases, leaving 7 bases between them. The V gene's germline CDR1 is MNHNY and CDR2 SVGAGI (reference sequence). CDR3 amino acids: CASSSSRNEQFF. The DNA for the CDR3 is TGTGCCAGCAGTTCCAGTCGCAATGAGCAGTTCTTC.

This clone was picked up a small number of times. Other DNA sequences of this sample code for an identical CDR3. This chain joins TRBV5-1 and TRBJ2-7; no definite D call. Germline V lookup: CDR1 SGHRS, CDR2 YFSETQ. The germline V and J ends were trimmed by 0 bases and 5 bases, with 6 bases remaining between them. The CDR3 contains 12 residues. The CDR3 protein is CASSLAGNEQYF. The DNA of the CDR3 is TGCGCCAGCAGCTTGGCCGGCAACGAGCAGTACTTC.

This clone was observed once. The chain employs TRBV28 and TRBJ1-5; no clear D. Per germline, CDR1 MDHEN and CDR2 SYDVKM. This CDR3 has 17 amino acids. V shed 1 base and J shed 0 bases, with 13 bases lying between them. The CDR3 loop is CASSLSAPAISNQPQHF. Written as DNA, the CDR3 is TGTGCCAGCAGTTTATCGGCCCCGGCGATTAGCAATCAGCCCCAGCATTTT.